These 24 T cell receptor beta chains originate from one sample sequenced in a study of OX40 agonist ivuxolimab in advanced cancers. Measured with immunoSEQ multiplex PCR; TCRdb has only the in-frame clones, and not every one. The repertoire consists of 90,000 to 100,000 clones, with approximately 85% occurring once and the leading ten covering 3.5% to 4%. This sample comprised CD4+ or CD8+ T cells sorted from blood, obtained in a trial of the OX40 agonist ivuxolimab. The receptor set was obtained from an adult with an advanced solid tumor such as melanoma, head and neck, liver or kidney cancer.

The chain links TRBV9 to TRBJ2-2; a weak D match, TRBD2 (6 bases). CDR1 and CDR2 (germline): SGDLS, YYNGEE. V gave up 4 bases and J gave up 0 bases, with 13 bases separating them. This CDR3 has 16 amino acids. CDR3 amino acids: CASSPGGDPNTGELFF. In DNA, the CDR3 is TGTGCCAGCAGCCCCGGGGGAGACCCGAACACCGGGGAGCTGTTTTTT.

The rearrangement joins TRBV25-1 to TRBJ2-5; no clear D. CDR3 size: 14 residues. Germline assignment: CDR1 MGHDK and CDR2 SYGVNS. The V end was cut by 4 bases, the J end by 4 bases, with 13 bases between. The CDR3 DNA is TGTGCCAGCAGTGCAAACGACTTCGGAGAGACCCAGTACTTC. Its translation is CASSANDFGETQYF.

This sequence joins TRBV9 and TRBJ2-2; TRBD2 aligns across 12 bases. There are 14 residues in the CDR3. The germline V gene has CDR1 SGDLS and CDR2 YYNGEE. V dropped 5 bases and J dropped 6; count of bases not matched to a gene: 2. CDR3 in amino acids: CASSGLAGSGELFF. In DNA form, the CDR3 reads TGTGCCAGCAGTGGACTAGCGGGATCCGGGGAGCTGTTTTTT. The full variable domain, in which reference TRBV9 and TRBJ2-2 provide the parts outside the CDR3, is DSGVTQTPKHLITATGQRVTLRCSPRSGDLSVYWYQQSLDQGLQFLIQYYNGEERAKGNILERFSAQQFPDLHSELNLSSLELGDSALYFCASSGLAGSGELFFGEGSRLTVL.

In this sample, this clone turned up a few times. The chain employs TRBV7-9 and TRBJ1-4, with unresolved D. The V gene lost 7 bases and the J gene lost 5 bases, with 11 bases spanning the gap. Germline CDR1 SEHNR, CDR2 FQNEAQ (reference sequence). The CDR3 sequence is 13 residues long. The CDR3 nucleotides read TGTGCCAGCACTGATTATCGCAATGAAAAACTGTTTTTT. Its translation is CASTDYRNEKLFF.

The CDR3 here is CASSPTGGIGETQYF. CDR3 DNA: TGTGCCAGCAGCCCAACAGGGGGCATAGGAGAGACCCAGTACTTC. The chain recombines TRBV7-9 with TRBJ2-5; 9 nucleotides line up with TRBD1. The CDR3 length is 15 residues. V dropped 5 bases and J dropped 4; count of bases not matched to a gene: 8. The germline gives CDR1 SEHNR, CDR2 FQNEAQ (reference sequence).

This clone was detected once. The chain has TRBV6-1 and TRBJ2-5, with D maybe TRBD2 (5 bases). Trimming left V 6 bases short and J 3 bases short, with 14 bases between. CDR1 and CDR2 (germline): MNHNS, SASEGT. The CDR3 has 14 amino acids. This chain's CDR3 is CASRRTAAKETQYF. The CDR3 coding sequence is TGTGCCAGCAGACGTACAGCGGCGAAAGAGACCCAGTACTTC.

The V gene is TRBV9, the J gene TRBJ2-7; 9 bases fit TRBD1. Germline loops: CDR1 SGDLS, CDR2 YYNGEE. This CDR3 is built from 14 residues. Trimming removed 3 bases from V and 2 bases from J; junction bases left unmatched: 3. CDR3 bases: TGTGCCAGCAGCGCACAGGGGGCGGCCTACGAGCAGTACTTC. It yields the protein CASSAQGAAYEQYF.

The chain has TRBV5-1 and TRBJ1-1, with D perhaps TRBD1 (5 bases). Germline V CDR1 and CDR2: SGHRS, YFSETQ. The V end was cut by 0 bases, the J end by 0 bases, with 12 bases between. The CDR3 runs 16 residues. The CDR3 loop is CASSLAGGAMNTEAFF. The CDR3 region has the DNA TGCGCCAGCAGCTTGGCGGGGGGAGCTATGAACACTGAAGCTTTCTTT. Drawing the rest from reference TRBV5-1 and TRBJ1-1, the complete variable domain is KAGVTQTPRYLIKTRGQQVTLSCSPISGHRSVSWYQQTPGQGLQFLFEYFSETQRNKGNFPGRFSGRQFSNSRSEMNVSTLELGDSALYLCASSLAGGAMNTEAFFGQGTRLTVV.

This clone showed up just once. The gene calls are TRBV28 and TRBJ1-5; D gene ambiguous. Trimming took 2 bases from V and 7 from J, leaving 9 bases between them. The V gene's germline CDR1 is MDHEN and CDR2 SYDVKM. CDR3 length: 13 amino acids. The CDR3 region is CASSLKVDQPQHF. CDR3 DNA sequence: TGTGCCAGCAGTTTAAAGGTGGACCAGCCCCAGCATTTT.

The V and J genes are TRBV28 and TRBJ2-7; D not resolved. The CDR3 extends over 15 amino acids. Per germline, CDR1 MDHEN and CDR2 SYDVKM. The V end lost 8 bases, the J end lost 3 bases, and 20 bases lay between the germline ends. CDR3 sequence (DNA): TGTGCCAGCCAAAACGACGCGATATCCAGCTACGAGCAGTACTTC. Translated: CASQNDAISSYEQYF.

The CDR3 DNA reads TGTGCCAGCAGCCGATCCGGGACTGAAGCTTTCTTT. Translating it yields CASSRSGTEAFF. The V gene is TRBV6-5, the J gene TRBJ1-1; D gene ambiguous. Trimming took 6 bases from V and 5 from J, leaving 10 bases between them. Germline V gene data show CDR1 as MNHEY and CDR2 as SVGAGI. The CDR3 sequence is 12 residues long.

This rearrangement joins TRBV6-6 to TRBJ2-1; D gene ambiguous. V was clipped by 8 bases and J by 2 bases, with 13 bases between them. The CDR3 spans 14 residues. The V gene's germline CDR1 is MNHNY and CDR2 SVGAGI (reference sequence). CDR3 coding DNA: TGTGCCAGCTGTCTAGTCTTAACCTACAATGAGCAGTTCTTC. It codes for CASCLVLTYNEQFF.

This chain uses TRBV29-1 with TRBJ2-5, with D possibly being TRBD1 (5 bases). There are 16 residues in the CDR3. Germline CDR1 SQVTM, CDR2 ANQGSEA. The CDR3 reads CNLLLYPGQGQETQYF. The CDR3 nucleotides read TGCAACCTCCTTTTATACCCCGGGCAGGGCCAAGAGACCCAGTACTTC.

This rearrangement joins TRBV6-6 to TRBJ1-4, with no clear D. V was clipped by 8 bases and J by 8 bases, with 15 bases between them. In germline, CDR1 is MNHNY, CDR2 SVGAGI (reference sequence). The CDR3 totals 13 residues. The DNA of the CDR3 is TGTGCCAGCCTGCCCGGTAAAAGGGAAAAACTGTTTTTT. Encoded protein: CASLPGKREKLFF.

A single count supports this clone. V is TRBV5-1 and J is TRBJ1-1; no firm D call. CDR3 length: 15 residues. Germline V lookup: CDR1 SGHRS, CDR2 YFSETQ. V was clipped by 7 bases and J by 0 bases, with 16 bases between them. Written as DNA, the CDR3 is TGCGCCAGCCGTGTCCTGAGTGGGGTGAACACTGAAGCTTTCTTT. Amino acids: CASRVLSGVNTEAFF.

The chain links TRBV6-1 to TRBJ2-1, with D possibly TRBD1 on 5 matching bases. Trimming removed 3 bases at V and 4 bases at J, with 13 bases between. CDR1 and CDR2 (germline): MNHNS, SASEGT. The CDR3 consists of 15 residues. The CDR3 nucleotides are TGTGCCAGCAGTGACAGGGTCTGGGGTTACAATGAGCAGTTCTTC. This encodes CASSDRVWGYNEQFF.

This chain joins TRBV11-2 and TRBJ2-7; a weak D match, TRBD2 (5 bases). CDR1 and CDR2 (germline): SGHAT, FQNNGV. The CDR3 has 16 residues. V gave up 3 bases and J gave up 4 bases, with 19 bases separating them. The DNA of the CDR3 is TGTGCCAGCAGCTTTTCTTTGGATCCCTCGGGGTACGAGCAGTACTTC. Translated: CASSFSLDPSGYEQYF.

The rearrangement joins TRBV7-2 to TRBJ2-3; unclear D gene. Trimming pared 3 bases from V and 7 bases from J, leaving 8 bases between. The germline V gene has CDR1 SGHTA and CDR2 FQGNSA. CDR3 length: 12 amino acids. CDR3 nucleotides: TGTGCCAGCAGCTTGTCGACCAATACGCAGTATTTT. Its protein product is CASSLSTNTQYF.

This clone has just one count. This sequence joins TRBV19 and TRBJ2-2; D may be TRBD2 (6 bases). V lost 8 bases and J lost 5, with 12 bases in between. Germline lookup yields CDR1 LNHDA and CDR2 SQIVND (reference sequence). The CDR3 is made up of 13 amino acids. The CDR3 region has the DNA TGTGCCAGTTCGGGGGATTTAACCGGGGAGCTGTTTTTT. This translates into CASSGDLTGELFF.

The V and J genes are TRBV5-5 and TRBJ2-7; D possibly corresponds to TRBD2 (6 bases). This CDR3 has 13 residues. The V end lost 1 base, the J end lost 3 bases, and 8 bases lay between the germline ends. Germline CDR1 reads SGHKS; CDR2 reads YYEKEE (reference sequence). CDR3 sequence reads: CASSLTGDYEQYF. The CDR3 DNA is TGTGCCAGCAGCTTGACGGGGGACTACGAGCAGTACTTC.

The V gene is TRBV6-5, the J gene TRBJ1-1; maybe TRBD1 (5 bases). This CDR3 has 14 residues. Trimming took off 5 bases at V and 4 bases at J, with 14 bases between the two ends. Germline V gene data show CDR1 as MNHEY and CDR2 as SVGAGI. In nucleotides, the CDR3 is TGTGCCAGCAGTGCACTCAGGGAAGGCACTGAAGCTTTCTTT. It yields the protein CASSALREGTEAFF.

The V gene is TRBV28, the J gene TRBJ2-1; TRBD2 agrees at 9 bases. The germline V gene encodes CDR1 MDHEN and CDR2 SYDVKM. After removal of 0 bases from V and 5 bases from J, the junction contained 8 bases not matched to a gene. This CDR3 comprises 17 residues. The CDR3 loop is CASSLWNSGSRDNEQFF. The CDR3 DNA follows: TGTGCCAGCAGTTTATGGAATAGCGGGAGTAGGGACAATGAGCAGTTCTTC.

The gene calls are TRBV7-2 and TRBJ2-2; either TRBD1 or TRBD2 may fit D (5 bases each). Germline V CDR1 and CDR2: SGHTA, FQGNSA. The germline V and J ends were trimmed by 8 bases and 2 bases, with 15 bases remaining between them. The CDR3 loop spans 15 amino acids. Written as DNA, the CDR3 is TGTGCCAGCGGACAAGCCGGGAAAAACACCGGGGAGCTGTTTTTT. As protein: CASGQAGKNTGELFF.

V gene TRBV6-6 combines with J gene TRBJ1-2; 10 positions agree with TRBD1. The CDR3 has 16 residues. Germline values: CDR1 MNHNY, CDR2 SVGAGI (reference sequence). Losses at the gene ends were 0 bases for V and 8 bases for J; bases not matched to a gene: 9. The CDR3 DNA reads as TGTGCCAGCAGTTACTCTGTGACAGGGGGCGCGGGAGGCTACACCTTC. This encodes CASSYSVTGGAGGYTF.